The T cell receptor beta chain described here comes from a study of Ad26.COV2.S vaccination and SARS-CoV-2 variants. CDR1 GTSNPN and CDR2 SVGIG come from the germline V gene (reference sequence). CDR3 length: 15 amino acids. V trimming: 2 bases; J trimming: 1 base; junction bases outside the gene matches: 8. Generated by immunoSEQ multiplex PCR, the TCRdb table keeps only in-frame clones and is missing some. This table holds 300,000 to 350,000 clones, 75% to 90% found once. Documented treatment: roughly 19 received Ad26.COV2.S at low or high dose, single or two shots; about 5 received placebo; per-sample allocation not given. Specimens were obtained on day 63 following the first vaccine or placebo injection.

The rearrangement uses TRBV30 and TRBJ2-7; 7 bases align to TRBD1. Sequencing was performed on peripheral blood, taken in a trial of Ad26.COV2.S vaccine versus placebo. This TCR was sampled from a person between 18 and 59 years old who received the Ad26.COV2.S COVID-19 vaccine or a placebo. DNA of the CDR3: TGTGCCTGGAGTTTAACAGGGGCGACGTCCTACGAGCAGTACTTC. Residues: CAWSLTGATSYEQYF.